This T cell receptor (beta chain) originates from a study of Ad26.COV2.S vaccination and SARS-CoV-2 variants. Germline CDR1 is WSHSY and CDR2 is SAAADI. V was clipped by 1 base and J by 2 bases, with 24 bases between them. The length of the CDR3 is 20 residues. With regard to this clone: Its antigen is not identified.

Libraries were prepared by immunoSEQ multiplex PCR; TCRdb keeps only in-frame clonotypes and omits some of them. Among some 180,000 clones listed, around 88% were seen once. Study-wide findings and caveats: Those who received vaccine or placebo ended up with similar non-spike TCR breadth. Following vaccination, spike-specific CD8+ and CD4+ T cell responses reportedly exhibited substantial breadth.

The specimen comprised peripheral blood, sampled after recovery from COVID-19. V gene TRBV10-2 combines with J gene TRBJ1-5; D uncertain. The TCR originated in a human donor who had recovered from COVID-19. The DNA of the CDR3 is TGCGCCAGCAGTGAGTTCGGTCCGGCGGGTGCAAAATTGGGCAATCAGCCCCAGCATTTT. As protein: CASSEFGPAGAKLGNQPQHF.